The 27 T cell receptor beta chains below all came from one sample that was sequenced in a study of T cell responses to AZD1222 COVID-19 vaccine. Sequencing was performed with immunoSEQ multiplex PCR; in TCRdb, only in-frame clones are kept and a portion is missing. Counted here are about 26,000 clones, 88% occurring once; the ten biggest clones make up roughly 2.7%. Sequences were derived from peripheral blood, sampled 28 days after the second AZD1222 dose. These TCRs come from an adult who received the AZD1222 COVID-19 vaccine.

The chain links TRBV19 to TRBJ1-3, with D possibly TRBD1 on 6 matching bases. Germline CDR1 is LNHDA and CDR2 is SQIVND (reference sequence). Deletions cut 3 bases from V and 4 bases from J, with 7 bases between. The CDR3 has 13 residues. CDR3 region: CASSIGGGNTIYF. The CDR3 DNA reads TGTGCCAGTAGTATTGGGGGCGGAAACACCATATATTTT.

The gene calls are TRBV6-1 and TRBJ2-3; D possibly matches TRBD1 or TRBD2 (5 bases each). Germline loops: CDR1 MNHNS, CDR2 SASEGT. V lost 3 bases and J 7 bases, leaving 20 bases between the germline ends. The CDR3 contains 16 residues. CDR3 loop: CASSEQPGDGGHTQYF. In DNA, the CDR3 is TGTGCCAGCAGTGAGCAACCCGGGGACGGCGGGCATACGCAGTATTTT.

This chain joins TRBV4-1 and TRBJ1-1, with D maybe TRBD1 (5 bases). The CDR3 spans 15 residues. The V and J ends lost 3 bases and 5 bases respectively, with 16 bases between them. CDR1 and CDR2 (germline): MGHRA, YSYEKL. CDR3 sequence (DNA): TGCGCCAGCAGCCAGCCATGGACATCACATACTGAAGCTTTCTTT. Protein product: CASSQPWTSHTEAFF.

The chain uses TRBV10-3 and TRBJ2-7; 9 nucleotides line up with TRBD1. The CDR3 consists of 12 residues. V shed 6 bases, J shed 5 bases, and the junction held 2 bases outside the gene matches. Germline assignment: CDR1 ENHRY and CDR2 SYGVKD. The CDR3: CAIRGTGNEQYF. The CDR3 nucleotides read TGTGCCATCAGGGGGACAGGGAACGAGCAGTACTTC.

The chain employs TRBV5-1 and TRBJ1-1; 8 bases line up with TRBD1. Germline trimming cut 4 bases from V and 5 bases from J; bases unmatched to any gene: 10. The V gene's germline CDR1 is SGHRS and CDR2 YFSETQ. There are 15 residues in the CDR3. The CDR3 DNA reads as TGCGCCAGCAGCCCGCAGGGGGCCGTGGGGACTGAAGCTTTCTTT. This gives the protein CASSPQGAVGTEAFF. The entire variable domain, with the rest obtained from reference TRBV5-1 and TRBJ1-1, is as follows: KAGVTQTPRYLIKTRGQQVTLSCSPISGHRSVSWYQQTPGQGLQFLFEYFSETQRNKGNFPGRFSGRQFSNSRSEMNVSTLELGDSALYLCASSPQGAVGTEAFFGQGTRLTVV.

The rearrangement links TRBV3-1 (or the pseudogene TRBV3-2) to TRBJ1-2, with D maybe TRBD1 (5 bases). V was cut by 4 bases and J by 0 bases, with 9 bases left in between. Per the germline V gene, CDR1 is LGHDT and CDR2 is YNNKEL (reference sequence). The CDR3 length is 14 residues. CDR3 region: CASSPWGANYGYTF. Here the CDR3 DNA reads TGTGCCAGCAGCCCTTGGGGGGCTAACTATGGCTACACCTTC.

This chain connects TRBV9 to TRBJ2-3, with D unclear. CDR1 is SGDLS, CDR2 YYNGEE, per germline. There are 14 residues in the CDR3. Trimming took off 6 bases at V and 6 bases at J, with 17 bases between the two ends. The CDR3 coding sequence is TGTGCCAGCACCCGTGGACCCCCGCCCGATACGCAGTATTTT. It is translated as CASTRGPPPDTQYF.

This clone was observed once. The chain joins TRBV15 to TRBJ1-1; TRBD1 is a possible D gene (6 bases). V was pared by 3 bases and J by 3 bases, with 14 bases between. CDR1 is LNHNV and CDR2 is YYDKDF in the germline V gene (reference sequence). CDR3 length: 15 residues. The CDR3 DNA is TGTGCCACCAGCAGCCTGGAGGGGGGGGACACTGAAGCTTTCTTT. It specifies CATSSLEGGDTEAFF.

The chain links TRBV4-3 to TRBJ1-4; TRBD1 is a possible D gene (5 bases). Germline V lookup: CDR1 LGHNA, CDR2 YSLEER. This CDR3 has 15 residues. Deletions cut 1 base from V and 4 bases from J, with 10 bases between. The CDR3 bases are TGCGCCAGCAGCCAAGGGGCAGGGCTTAATGAAAAACTGTTTTTT. Protein product: CASSQGAGLNEKLFF.

J is TRBJ2-6 and V is TRBV5-1; D unresolved. Germline-derived CDR1 and CDR2 are SGHRS and YFSETQ. CDR3 length: 17 amino acids. V was shortened by 0 bases and J by 0 bases, with 10 bases between the two germline ends. CDR3 coding DNA: TGCGCCAGCAGCTTGGATGGAACGGTCTCTGGGGCCAACGTCCTGACTTTC. Amino acids: CASSLDGTVSGANVLTF.

The V gene is TRBV6-1, the J gene TRBJ2-1, with D unclear. The CDR3 is made up of 14 amino acids. Germline values: CDR1 MNHNS, CDR2 SASEGT. V shed 1 base and J shed 6 bases, with 10 bases lying between them. CDR3: CASSEGGWLNEQFF. The CDR3 coding sequence is TGTGCCAGCAGTGAAGGGGGTTGGCTCAATGAGCAGTTCTTC.

The chain recombines TRBV6-5 with TRBJ2-3; the D gene is possibly TRBD2 (6 bases). Trimming took 7 bases from V and 2 from J, leaving 16 bases between them. The CDR3 is 15 residues long. Looked up from germline, CDR1 is MNHEY and CDR2 is SVGAGI. The CDR3 DNA reads TGTGCCAGCAAAACCGGGACTCCCAACACAGATACGCAGTATTTT. Its protein product is CASKTGTPNTDTQYF.

The V call is TRBV2, the J call TRBJ2-1; D not certain. The germline CDR1 and CDR2 sequences are SNHLY and FYNNEI. The CDR3 extends over 12 amino acids. The V and J ends lost 7 bases and 0 bases respectively, with 4 bases between them. CDR3 nucleotides: TGTGCCAGCATCCCCTCCTACAATGAGCAGTTCTTC. It translates to CASIPSYNEQFF.

In this sample, this clone turned up once. This sequence joins TRBV5-1 and TRBJ2-7, with unresolved D. This CDR3 is built from 13 residues. V was shortened by 4 bases and J by 2 bases, with 10 bases between the two germline ends. CDR1 is SGHRS and CDR2 is YFSETQ in the germline V gene. The CDR3 DNA reads TGCGCCAGCAGCCCCGCAGGACCCTACGAGCAGTACTTC. Encoded protein: CASSPAGPYEQYF.

V gene TRBV18 combines with J gene TRBJ1-1; the D is unclear. Germline-derived CDR1 and CDR2 are KGHSH and LQKENI. The CDR3 sequence is 15 residues long. Trimming left V 6 bases short and J 4 bases short, with 18 bases between. Here the CDR3 DNA reads TGTGCCAGCTCCACGGGGTGGGGAAAGGGCACTGAAGCTTTCTTT. Residues: CASSTGWGKGTEAFF. The full variable domain, rest sourced from reference TRBV18 and TRBJ1-1, is NAGVMQNPRHLVRRRGQEARLRCSPMKGHSHVYWYRQLPEEGLKFMVYLQKENIIDESGMPKERFSAEFPKEGPSILRIQQVVRGDSAAYFCASSTGWGKGTEAFFGQGTRLTVV.

The chain carries TRBV4-3 and TRBJ1-2; TRBD1 might be the D (5 bases). CDR3 length equals 13 residues. Germline CDR1 reads LGHNA; CDR2 reads YSLEER. The V and J ends lost 2 bases and 8 bases respectively, with 12 bases between them. The CDR3 is CASSQYGAGGYTF. The CDR3 DNA reads TGCGCCAGCAGCCAATACGGGGCAGGCGGCTACACCTTC.

This rearrangement joins TRBV11-3 to TRBJ2-3; D possibly corresponds to TRBD2 (5 bases). The length of the CDR3 is 17 residues. The germline gives CDR1 SGHNT, CDR2 YENEEA. Trimming removed 0 bases from V and 1 base from J, with 14 bases in between. In DNA, the CDR3 is TGTGCCAGCAGCTTAGAGCGGGCCCAGCTCCGCACAGATACGCAGTATTTT. Translation: CASSLERAQLRTDTQYF.

The chain recombines TRBV18 with TRBJ2-5; D is perhaps TRBD2 (5 bases). Between the trimmed V and J ends, which lost 4 bases and 2 bases, there was a span of 8 bases. The CDR3 covers 13 residues. Germline-derived CDR1 and CDR2 are KGHSH and LQKENI. This chain's CDR3 is CASSRGIQETQYF. Written as DNA, the CDR3 is TGTGCCAGCTCACGAGGGATACAAGAGACCCAGTACTTC.

This clone was detected once. The chain joins TRBV7-8 to TRBJ1-1, with D possibly matching TRBD1 (5 bases). The CDR3 consists of 15 residues. V was shortened by 5 bases and J by 1 base, with 14 bases between the two germline ends. CDR1 and CDR2 (germline): SGHVS, FQNEAQ. The CDR3 here is CASSLRFGTNTEAFF. The CDR3 coding sequence is TGTGCCAGCAGCCTTCGGTTTGGGACGAACACTGAAGCTTTCTTT. The whole variable domain, remainder taken from reference TRBV7-8 and TRBJ1-1, is GAGVSQSPRYKVAKRGQDVALRCDPISGHVSLFWYQQALGQGPEFLTYFQNEAQLDKSGLPSDRFFAERPEGSVSTLKIQRTQQEDSAVYLCASSLRFGTNTEAFFGQGTRLTVV.

This chain connects TRBV7-2 to TRBJ2-5, with unresolved D. Germline lookup yields CDR1 SGHTA and CDR2 FQGNSA. Trimming removed 0 bases at V and 5 bases at J, with 7 bases between. The CDR3 is made up of 13 amino acids. The CDR3 DNA follows: TGTGCCAGCAGCTTAGCCTACGGGGAGACCCAGTACTTC. Protein: CASSLAYGETQYF.

The rearrangement joins TRBV11-3 to TRBJ2-1, with D possibly TRBD2 on 5 matching bases. The V gene's germline CDR1 is SGHNT and CDR2 YENEEA. The CDR3 is made up of 13 amino acids. The V and J ends lost 5 bases and 9 bases respectively, with 14 bases between them. CDR3 residues: CASSPRDLAEQFF. The CDR3 nucleotides are TGTGCCAGCAGCCCGAGGGATTTGGCTGAGCAGTTCTTC.

This chain links TRBV4-2 with TRBJ2-5; 11 bases agree with TRBD2. Germline V gene sequence: CDR1 LGHNA, CDR2 YNFKEQ. The CDR3 consists of 16 residues. The V segment lost 3 bases and the J segment 5 bases; nucleotides outside the gene matches: 8. This CDR3 is CASSQGWTSGRETQYF. CDR3 nucleotides: TGTGCCAGCAGCCAGGGTTGGACTAGCGGGCGGGAGACCCAGTACTTC.

This chain connects TRBV5-1 to TRBJ1-1; TRBD1 is a possible D gene (6 bases). V was clipped by 6 bases and J by 0 bases, with 12 bases between them. Germline CDR1 SGHRS, CDR2 YFSETQ. The CDR3 spans 14 residues. CDR3 coding DNA: TGCGCCAGCAAGGGGGACAACATGAACACTGAAGCTTTCTTT. Its protein is CASKGDNMNTEAFF.

The chain links TRBV24-1 to TRBJ2-1; 10 bases map to TRBD2. This CDR3 contains 14 residues. The J segment lost 6 bases and the V segment lost 5 bases, leaving 3 bases of the junction unmatched. Germline values: CDR1 KGHDR, CDR2 SFDVKD. The CDR3 protein is CATSGSGGTNEQFF. The CDR3 nucleotides read TGTGCCACCAGTGGTAGCGGGGGGACCAATGAGCAGTTCTTC.

This chain uses TRBV5-5 with TRBJ1-5; no firm D call. Germline values: CDR1 SGHKS, CDR2 YYEKEE (reference sequence). The V and J ends lost 4 bases and 4 bases respectively, with 18 bases between them. The CDR3 length is 16 residues. CDR3 sequence: CASSPIGRTTNQPQHF. The CDR3 region has the DNA TGTGCCAGCAGCCCCATCGGCAGGACGACGAATCAGCCCCAGCATTTT.

The gene calls are TRBV5-8 and TRBJ1-6; D is possibly TRBD1 (5 bases). V was cut by 0 bases and J by 7 bases, with 14 bases left in between. Germline CDR1 SGHTS, CDR2 YDEGEE. The CDR3 length is 16 residues. CDR3 sequence: CASSLGGKIDNSPLHF. CDR3 in DNA: TGTGCCAGCAGCTTGGGGGGGAAAATCGACAATTCACCCCTCCACTTT.

The chain recombines TRBV19 with TRBJ2-7; 13 nucleotides line up with TRBD2. The germline gives CDR1 LNHDA, CDR2 SQIVND (reference sequence). Trimming took 3 bases from V and 4 from J; bases not matched to a gene: 6. This CDR3 region has 16 residues. The CDR3 nucleotides read TGTGCCAGTAGTATGTTGGGACTAGCGGGGATGTACGAGCAGTACTTC. Its translation is CASSMLGLAGMYEQYF.